Each of the 21 T cell receptor beta chains below was sequenced from the same sample in a study of T cell repertoires in cytomegalovirus infection (dated by TCRdb to between 2018 and 2020). Sequenced using an Illumina HiSeq 1500. The public reads were reanalyzed by TCRdb: fastp trimming at Q25, MiXCR alignment, in-frame beta chains only. Under each unique CDR3 protein, matching rows form one entry showing the most common genes and DNA. In all, the sample holds almost 550,000 distinct CDR3 sequences, and approximately 17% of those were seen once. Roughly a quarter of the sample is in the top ten clones. What was sequenced was CD8+ T cells from PBMCs. The receptors were sampled from a human donor in good health (CMV status not recorded). Some clones in this sample may be carry-over from other donors' samples.

This clonotype was counted between two and nine times. The chain has TRBV4-1 and TRBJ2-7; the match to TRBD1 covers 9 bases. The CDR3 runs to 15 residues. CDR1 and CDR2 (germline): MGHRA, YSYEKL. The trim removed 3 bases at V and 2 bases at J, leaving 5 bases unmatched. The CDR3 region is CASSHTGTGTYEQYF. CDR3 DNA: TGCGCCAGCAGCCACACCGGGACAGGGACCTACGAGCAGTACTTC.

Ten or more counts support this clonotype. V and J are TRBV10-3 and TRBJ2-7; 7 bases are a match to TRBD1. The germline gives CDR1 ENHRY, CDR2 SYGVKD. This CDR3 has 13 amino acids. V dropped 7 bases and J dropped 2; count of bases not matched to a gene: 5. The CDR3 loop is CAIISDRTYEQYF. CDR3 DNA: TGTGCCATCATCTCGGACAGGACCTACGAGCAGTACTTC.

The V and J genes are TRBV2 and TRBJ1-5; D is undetermined. Germline V CDR1 and CDR2: SNHLY, FYNNEI. V was shortened by 4 bases and J by 4 bases, with 14 bases between the two germline ends. The CDR3 loop spans 15 amino acids. The CDR3 is CASSVLGLLNQPQHF. As DNA, the CDR3 is TGTGCCAGCAGTGTTTTAGGACTGCTTAATCAGCCCCAGCATTTT.

J is TRBJ2-1 and V is TRBV27; maybe TRBD1 (6 bases). This CDR3 region has 14 residues. The V end was cut by 3 bases, the J end by 6 bases, with 12 bases between. Germline CDR1 is MNHEY and CDR2 is SMNVEV (reference sequence). Here the CDR3 reads CASSFRQVINEQFF. CDR3 DNA: TGTGCCAGCAGTTTTAGACAGGTAATCAATGAGCAGTTCTTC.

Many counts were recorded for this clonotype. The rearrangement links TRBV7-2 to TRBJ2-1, with a tentative D call TRBD2 (5 bases). The CDR3 spans 15 residues. Germline values: CDR1 SGHTA, CDR2 FQGNSA. Trimming shortened V by 1 base and J by 4 bases, and 11 bases separated the two germline ends. The DNA for the CDR3 is TGTGCCAGCAGCTTAGACGGCGGGCCGTACAATGAGCAGTTCTTC. This codes for CASSLDGGPYNEQFF.

This clonotype was found many times. CDR3 amino acids: CASGEDRDYGYTF. CDR3 sequence (DNA): TGTGCTAGTGGTGAGGACAGGGACTATGGCTACACCTTC. V and J are TRBV12-5 and TRBJ1-2; 8 nucleotides line up with TRBD1. Trimming cost V 5 bases and J 3 bases; bases outside gene matches: 2. CDR3 length: 13 amino acids. The germline CDR1 and CDR2 sequences are LGHNT and FRNRAP.

The chain has TRBV2 and TRBJ2-2; 13 positions agree with TRBD2. V lost 6 bases and J lost 2; bases outside the gene matches: 3. The CDR3 loop spans 16 amino acids. CDR1 and CDR2 from the germline V gene are SNHLY and FYNNEI. CDR3 bases: TGTGCCAGCAGGGGGACTAGCGGGGAAAACACCGGGGAGCTGTTTTTT. It is translated as CASRGTSGENTGELFF. Supplemented by reference TRBV2 and TRBJ2-2, the full variable domain reads EPEVTQTPSHQVTQMGQEVILRCVPISNHLYFYWYRQILGQKVEFLVSFYNNEISEKSEIFDDQFSVERPDGSNFTLKIRSTKLEDSAMYFCASRGTSGENTGELFFGEGSRLTVL.

Comments on this clonotype: Mismatch with germline at one junction end may stem from a read error. The chain is built from TRBV27 and TRBJ1-1; D remains unclear. Germline CDR1 and CDR2: MNHEY and SMNVEV (reference sequence). This CDR3 is built from 14 residues. The CDR3 nucleotides are TGTGCCAGCCGTTTAATCGATACGGACACTGAAGCTTTCTTT. As protein: CASRLIDTDTEAFF.

This clonotype was counted ten times or more. J is TRBJ2-1 and V is TRBV27; D may be TRBD2 (5 bases). This CDR3 has 16 amino acids. In germline, CDR1 is MNHEY, CDR2 SMNVEV (reference sequence). V lost 1 base and J lost 7, with 17 bases in between. In DNA form, the CDR3 reads TGTGCCAGCAGTTTATATGGTAGCGCTCGTACGAATGAGCAGTTCTTC. This codes for CASSLYGSARTNEQFF.

This clonotype was counted many times. The gene calls are TRBV23-1 and TRBJ1-6; D is ambiguous. TRBV23-1 is identified as an open reading frame with a role that is uncertain. The V end was cut by 7 bases, the J end by 6 bases, with 25 bases between. The CDR3 is 18 amino acids. In DNA, the CDR3 is TGCGCCAGCACTCCATCGGGAGGTCCTGGGCTGGTTAATTCACCCCTCCACTTT. Protein product: CASTPSGGPGLVNSPLHF.

For this clonotype: Since the CDR3 does not end with the conserved phenylalanine or tryptophan, this likely comes from a read error. The rearrangement joins TRBV20-1 to TRBJ2-1, with 9 bases that match TRBD2. The germline CDR1 and CDR2 sequences are DFQATT and SNEGSKA (reference sequence). The V gene end was trimmed by 6 bases and the J gene end by 0 bases; junction bases not matched to a gene: 6. CDR3 length: 15 amino acids. The CDR3 is CSADSGSYSYNEQFL. CDR3 bases: TGCAGTGCCGATAGCGGGAGCTACTCCTACAATGAGCAGTTCTTA.

This clonotype appeared a few times. The chain joins TRBV7-9 to TRBJ1-2; 9 nucleotides line up with TRBD1. The CDR3 runs 14 residues. Germline CDR1 reads SEHNR; CDR2 reads FQNEAQ (reference sequence). With V trimmed by 5 bases and J by 5 bases, 6 bases remained unmatched. The CDR3 nucleotides are TGTGCCAGCAGCCGGACAGGGGTTAAGTATGGCTACACCTTC. Protein product: CASSRTGVKYGYTF.

Written as DNA, the CDR3 is TGCGCCAGCAGCTTGACTAGCGGGATCAATGAGCAGTTCTTC. Translated, it gives CASSLTSGINEQFF. This chain uses TRBV5-1 with TRBJ2-1, with TRBD2 matching over 10 bases. The germline gives CDR1 SGHRS, CDR2 YFSETQ. V lost 1 base and J lost 6; bases outside the gene matches: 1. CDR3 length: 14 amino acids.

This clonotype was recorded many times. This chain uses TRBV19 with TRBJ1-1, with 8 nucleotides matching TRBD1. The CDR3 totals 14 residues. Germline V gene data show CDR1 as LNHDA and CDR2 as SQIVND (reference sequence). With V trimmed by 5 bases and J by 4 bases, 6 bases remained unmatched. The CDR3 DNA reads TGTGCCAGTAGTTCGGACAGGGTAATCACTGAAGCTTTCTTT. Translated, it gives CASSSDRVITEAFF.

Many counts were recorded for this clonotype. The chain joins TRBV5-5 to TRBJ2-3, with 7 nucleotides matching TRBD1. The germline V gene encodes CDR1 SGHKS and CDR2 YYEKEE (reference sequence). This CDR3 has 17 residues. Trimming took 7 bases from V and 2 from J; bases not matched to a gene: 16. CDR3 DNA: TGTGCCAGCGGCCCCCTCCCTTCCGGGACAGTCACAGATACGCAGTATTTT. This encodes CASGPLPSGTVTDTQYF.

This clonotype was counted a few times. This chain links TRBV15 with TRBJ2-3; 14 nucleotides agree with TRBD2. V gave up 3 bases and J gave up 3 bases; unmatched junction bases: 11. The CDR3 runs 19 residues. Germline V gene data show CDR1 as LNHNV and CDR2 as YYDKDF (reference sequence). The CDR3 is CATSSPGTSGSSSTDTQYF. CDR3 nucleotides: TGTGCCACCAGCAGTCCCGGGACTAGCGGGAGTTCTAGTACAGATACGCAGTATTTT.

In its sample, this clonotype was seen once. V usage is TRBV3-1 and J usage is TRBJ1-6; 9 nucleotides align to TRBD1. Germline V gene lookup returns CDR1 LGHDT and CDR2 YNNKEL (reference sequence). CDR3 length equals 16 residues. The V and J ends lost 3 bases and 6 bases, in that order; junction bases with no gene match: 6. Written as DNA, the CDR3 is TGTGCCAGCAGCCATGACAGGGACAGGGTTAATTCACCCCTCCACTTT. This encodes CASSHDRDRVNSPLHF.

The V gene is TRBV18, the J gene TRBJ2-7, with a possible D match to TRBD1 (6 bases). This CDR3 contains 16 residues. The germline CDR1 and CDR2 sequences are KGHSH and LQKENI. V was clipped by 3 bases and J by 1 base, with 16 bases between them. CDR3 bases: TGTGCCAGCTCACCCCGCGACAGGCGTATGTCCTACGAGCAGTACTTC. It is translated as CASSPRDRRMSYEQYF.

This clonotype has at least ten counts. The CDR3 DNA reads as TGTGCCACCAGGTCCGTTCACCAAGAGACCCAGTACTTC. Its translation is CATRSVHQETQYF. The chain employs TRBV12-3 or TRBV12-4 and TRBJ2-5; D gene ambiguous. V shed 10 bases and J shed 0 bases, with 12 bases lying between them. The CDR3 totals 13 residues.

This clonotype was detected a few times. CDR3 sequence: CAISESTASDYGYTF. In DNA form, the CDR3 reads TGTGCCATCAGTGAGTCAACAGCTTCTGACTATGGCTACACCTTC. The chain has TRBV10-3 and TRBJ1-2; D unclear. The CDR3 length is 15 residues. From germline, CDR1 is ENHRY and CDR2 SYGVKD. Trimming removed 0 bases at V and 3 bases at J, with 11 bases between.

This clonotype appeared many times. The V gene is TRBV7-3, the J gene TRBJ2-7; 9 bases align to TRBD1. The CDR3 sequence is 13 residues long. J gave up 5 bases and V 4 bases, and 3 bases lay outside the gene matches. Germline-derived CDR1 and CDR2 are SGHTA and FQGTGA. The CDR3 coding sequence is TGTGCCAGCAGCTCGGACAGGGGTGACGAGCAGTACTTC. It yields the protein CASSSDRGDEQYF.